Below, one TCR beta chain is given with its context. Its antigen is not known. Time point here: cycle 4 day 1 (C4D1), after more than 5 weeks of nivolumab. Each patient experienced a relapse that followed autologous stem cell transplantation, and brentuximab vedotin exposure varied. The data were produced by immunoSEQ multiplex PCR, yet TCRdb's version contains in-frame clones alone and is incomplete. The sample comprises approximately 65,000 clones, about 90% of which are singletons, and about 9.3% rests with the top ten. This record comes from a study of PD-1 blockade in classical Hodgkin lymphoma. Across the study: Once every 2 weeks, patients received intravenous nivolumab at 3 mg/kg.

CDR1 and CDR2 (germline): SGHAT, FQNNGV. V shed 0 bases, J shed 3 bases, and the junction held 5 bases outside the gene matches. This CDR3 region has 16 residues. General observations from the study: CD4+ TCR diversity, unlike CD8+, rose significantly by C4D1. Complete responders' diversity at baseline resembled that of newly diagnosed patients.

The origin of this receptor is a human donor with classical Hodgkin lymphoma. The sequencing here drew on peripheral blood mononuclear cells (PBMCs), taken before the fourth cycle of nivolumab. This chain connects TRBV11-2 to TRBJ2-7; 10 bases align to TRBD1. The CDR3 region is CASSLDPGQGVYEQYF. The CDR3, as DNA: TGTGCCAGCAGCTTAGACCCAGGACAGGGGGTCTACGAGCAGTACTTC.